This T cell receptor (beta chain) was retrieved from a study of control samples from healthy donors and cancer patients (dated by TCRdb to between 2020 and 2021). As regards this clone: What this receptor recognizes is not known. No base quality values were provided; no much bigger clone lies one nucleotide off.

The protocol used for the library was the immunoSEQ multiplex PCR assay. In its TCRdb copy, this immuneACCESS table keeps in-frame sequences only and misses some clones. Where compared with another copy, unresolved V genes explain less than half of these, and the others have no known cause. Across this sample there are around 180,000 clones, with about 90% seen only once. The ten biggest clones cover just over 2% of the sample. The TCR was taken from a woman between 40 and 50 years old in good health. The sample taken for sequencing was blood.

The nucleotide sequence is given as TGTGCCAGCAGCTTGGGGGACCTCGACTATGGCTACACCTTC. It codes for CASSLGDLDYGYTF. The chain is encoded by TRBV5-6 joined to TRBJ1-2, with a tentative D gene TRBD1 over 5 matching bases. V was cut back by 0 bases and J by 3 bases, leaving a gap of 9 bases between them. The CDR3 contains 14 residues, cysteine and phenylalanine counted. Of all the DNA, just the CDR3 is kept, 42 bases in frame from base 1. The CDR1 and CDR2 encoded by the germline V gene are SGHDT and YYEEEE.